The 22 T cell receptor beta chains listed next were all sequenced from one sample in a study of blood T cell repertoires in COVID-19. Data came from immunoSEQ multiplex PCR; TCRdb stores just in-frame clones and leaves some out. This sample carries 100,000 to 150,000 clones, around 80% of them seen once, and the ten largest clones take roughly 2.3%. Sequencing was carried out using PBMCs or T cells enriched from blood (not recorded which). Receptors originate from a man aged 35-49 years with acute COVID-19.

V usage is TRBV5-4 and J usage is TRBJ1-6, with 8 positions matching TRBD1. Germline V gene data show CDR1 as SGHNT and CDR2 as YYREEE (reference sequence). The J segment lost 7 bases and the V segment lost 3 bases, leaving 3 bases of the junction unmatched. This CDR3 spans 14 amino acids. CDR3 DNA sequence: TGTGCCAGCAGCTGGGACAGGAGGAATTCACCCCTCCACTTT. It yields the protein CASSWDRRNSPLHF.

This chain links TRBV19 with TRBJ2-3; the match to TRBD2 covers 9 bases. CDR1 is LNHDA and CDR2 is SQIVND in the germline V gene (reference sequence). The J segment lost 1 base and the V segment lost 4 bases, leaving 3 bases of the junction unmatched. The CDR3 length is 15 residues. The CDR3 reads CASSKVAGGTDTQYF. The CDR3 region has the DNA TGTGCCAGTAGTAAGGTAGCGGGGGGCACAGATACGCAGTATTTT. Full variable domain (missing parts from reference TRBV19 and TRBJ2-3): DGGITQSPKYLFRKEGQNVTLSCEQNLNHDAMYWYRQDPGQGLRLIYYSQIVNDFQKGDIAEGYSVSREKKESFPLTVTSAQKNPTAFYLCASSKVAGGTDTQYFGPGTRLTVL.

This clone occurred a few times. The chain is built from TRBV2 and TRBJ2-7, with D perhaps TRBD1 (6 bases). Per the germline V gene, CDR1 is SNHLY and CDR2 is FYNNEI. The ends were cut back, 0 bases at V and 7 bases at J, with 16 bases in the middle. The CDR3 covers 15 residues. The CDR3 spells CASSEALNRVVEQYF. DNA for the CDR3: TGTGCCAGCAGTGAAGCGCTTAACAGGGTAGTGGAGCAGTACTTC.

This clone showed up just a few times. The chain carries TRBV19 and TRBJ1-4; D remains ambiguous. V lost 2 bases and J 7 bases, leaving 11 bases between the germline ends. Germline CDR1 and CDR2: LNHDA and SQIVND (reference sequence). This CDR3 contains 14 residues. The CDR3: CASSINPPGEKLFF. CDR3 DNA sequence: TGTGCCAGTAGTATAAACCCGCCGGGTGAAAAACTGTTTTTT.

The genes are TRBV25-1 and TRBJ2-1, with 7 bases aligning to TRBD2. The germline V gene has CDR1 MGHDK and CDR2 SYGVNS. The CDR3 has 16 amino acids. V lost 5 bases, J lost 6 bases, and 13 bases stayed unmatched. The CDR3 protein is CASSPGLVRYSNEQFF. CDR3 DNA: TGTGCCAGCAGTCCCGGACTAGTCCGTTACTCCAATGAGCAGTTCTTC.

The chain recombines TRBV5-4 with TRBJ2-5; 11 bases align to TRBD2. Germline loops: CDR1 SGHNT, CDR2 YYREEE (reference sequence). With 0 bases clipped from V and 4 bases from J, the junction kept 5 bases outside the gene matches. The length of the CDR3 is 16 residues. The CDR3 here is CASSLGLAGGGETQYF. In DNA form, the CDR3 reads TGTGCCAGCAGCTTGGGGCTAGCGGGGGGTGGAGAGACCCAGTACTTC. The whole variable domain, filled in from reference TRBV5-4 and TRBJ2-5, reads ETGVTQSPTHLIKTRGQQVTLRCSSQSGHNTVSWYQQALGQGPQFIFQYYREEENGRGNFPPRFSGLQFPNYSSELNVNALELDDSALYLCASSLGLAGGGETQYFGPGTRLLVL.

The chain employs TRBV7-8 and TRBJ2-7; D is undetermined. Per germline, CDR1 SGHVS and CDR2 FQNEAQ. Trimming took off 5 bases at V and 4 bases at J, with 6 bases between the two ends. This CDR3 comprises 11 residues. DNA of the CDR3: TGTGCCAGCAGCCCCGGGTACGAGCAGTACTTC. Its protein is CASSPGYEQYF.

The genes are TRBV12-3 or TRBV12-4 and TRBJ1-2; the D gene is possibly TRBD1 (5 bases). V shed 10 bases and J shed 8 bases, with 17 bases lying between them. The CDR3 sequence is 12 residues long. Written as DNA, the CDR3 is TGTGCCACCGAGAGGGGAGGTTACGGCTACACCTTC. Encoded protein: CATERGGYGYTF.

This chain connects TRBV27 to TRBJ1-1; TRBD1 matches 11 bases. The CDR3 contains 15 residues. V lost 6 bases, J lost 1 base, and 4 bases stayed unmatched. The germline gives CDR1 MNHEY, CDR2 SMNVEV (reference sequence). In nucleotides, the CDR3 is TGTGCCAGCAGAGGACAGGGGGCGCCGAACACTGAAGCTTTCTTT. Encoded protein: CASRGQGAPNTEAFF.

The CDR3 DNA reads TGTGCCAGCAGCCAAGATGAGAGGGTGGGGAGCATGAATTCACCCCTCCACTTT. This gives the protein CASSQDERVGSMNSPLHF. The chain uses TRBV3-1 (or the pseudogene TRBV3-2) and TRBJ1-6; D not resolved. V dropped 0 bases and J dropped 7 bases, with 19 bases sitting between them. Germline V lookup: CDR1 LGHDT, CDR2 YNNKEL (reference sequence). The CDR3 spans 18 residues.

The rearrangement joins TRBV6-2 or TRBV6-3 to TRBJ1-2; D is undetermined. In germline, CDR1 is MNHEY, CDR2 SVGEGT. V dropped 5 bases and J dropped 4 bases, with 14 bases sitting between them. The CDR3 consists of 14 residues. The DNA of the CDR3 is TGTGCCAGCAGTCGTTTTGAACAGAGCTATGGCTACACCTTC. Protein: CASSRFEQSYGYTF.

The rearrangement uses TRBV5-1 and TRBJ2-5; a weak D match, TRBD2 (6 bases). With 1 base removed from V and 1 base from J, the gap between germline ends came to 8 bases. CDR1 is SGHRS and CDR2 is YFSETQ in the germline V gene. The CDR3 length is 14 residues. CDR3 amino acids: CASSLLGGQETQYF. The CDR3 region has the DNA TGCGCCAGCAGCTTGTTGGGGGGCCAAGAGACCCAGTACTTC. The variable domain in full, with the rest retrieved from reference TRBV5-1 and TRBJ2-5, is KAGVTQTPRYLIKTRGQQVTLSCSPISGHRSVSWYQQTPGQGLQFLFEYFSETQRNKGNFPGRFSGRQFSNSRSEMNVSTLELGDSALYLCASSLLGGQETQYFGPGTRLLVL.

The J gene is TRBJ1-2, the V gene TRBV3-1 (or the pseudogene TRBV3-2), with TRBD1 as a possible D gene (5 bases). Trimming removed 0 bases at V and 7 bases at J, with 12 bases between. There are 14 residues in the CDR3. Germline values: CDR1 LGHDT, CDR2 YNNKEL (reference sequence). CDR3 sequence: CASSQDRRGSGYTF. The CDR3 DNA reads as TGTGCCAGCAGCCAAGACAGAAGGGGTAGTGGCTACACCTTC.

This clone was recorded only once. The V call is TRBV11-2, the J call TRBJ1-2, with 7 bases fitting TRBD1. V shed 2 bases and J 3 bases; nucleotides not matched to a gene: 15. This CDR3 has 18 residues. CDR1 and CDR2 from the germline V gene are SGHAT and FQNNGV. The CDR3 reads CASSLYLTGEERDYGYTF. The CDR3 DNA reads TGTGCCAGCAGCTTATACCTCACAGGGGAAGAGAGAGACTATGGCTACACCTTC.

This clone was counted a few times. The chain uses TRBV11-1 and TRBJ1-2, with 7 nucleotides matching TRBD1. The CDR3 is 13 residues long. Germline CDR1 is SGHAT and CDR2 is FQDESV (reference sequence). V shed 4 bases and J 7 bases; nucleotides not matched to a gene: 6. The CDR3 sequence: CASSSGTDGGYTF. CDR3 nucleotide sequence: TGTGCCAGCAGCTCCGGGACAGATGGTGGCTACACCTTC.

The chain uses TRBV28 and TRBJ2-7; 8 positions match TRBD1. The V gene end was trimmed by 5 bases and the J gene end by 9 bases; junction bases not matched to a gene: 18. CDR3 length: 16 residues. Per the germline V gene, CDR1 is MDHEN and CDR2 is SYDVKM. CDR3 DNA sequence: TGTGCCAGCAGTGCGACCGGGACAGGTTCTTTAGAGGTGCAGTACTTC. Residues: CASSATGTGSLEVQYF.

The rearrangement links TRBV9 to TRBJ1-2; possibly TRBD1 for D (6 bases). CDR3 size: 13 residues. Trimming took off 1 base at V and 4 bases at J, with 8 bases between the two ends. The V gene's germline CDR1 is SGDLS and CDR2 YYNGEE. This CDR3 is CASSVIGGYGYTF. The CDR3 bases are TGTGCCAGCAGCGTAATAGGGGGCTATGGCTACACCTTC.

Remarks on this clone: Mismatch with germline at one junction end may stem from a read error. This chain joins TRBV5-6 and TRBJ2-2; D might be TRBD1 (6 bases). Germline CDR1 reads SGHDT; CDR2 reads YYEEEE. The CDR3 is made up of 16 amino acids. This CDR3 reads CASSLVPGANTGELFF. In DNA, the CDR3 is TGTGCCAGCAGCTTGGTTCCAGGGGCGAATACCGGGGAGCTGTTTTTT.

The chain combines TRBV6-5 with TRBJ1-2; maybe TRBD1 (5 bases). The CDR3 sequence is 14 residues long. Germline CDR1 reads MNHEY; CDR2 reads SVGAGI. Deletions cut 5 bases from V and 5 bases from J, with 15 bases between. CDR3 in amino acids: CASSPLTGEYGYTF. CDR3 coding DNA: TGTGCCAGCAGTCCCTTGACGGGGGAATATGGCTACACCTTC.

The chain is built from TRBV19 and TRBJ2-3, with a possible D match to TRBD2 (5 bases). In germline, CDR1 is LNHDA, CDR2 SQIVND (reference sequence). Trimming pared 3 bases from V and 2 bases from J, leaving 18 bases between. The CDR3 loop spans 17 amino acids. As DNA, the CDR3 is TGTGCCAGTAGTATGGGTCATAAGCGGTGGGCCACAGATACGCAGTATTTT. It specifies CASSMGHKRWATDTQYF.

This chain joins TRBV11-3 and TRBJ2-1; 7 nucleotides match TRBD2. Looked up from germline, CDR1 is SGHNT and CDR2 is YENEEA. The CDR3 sequence is 13 residues long. The trim removed 0 bases at V and 9 bases at J, leaving 2 bases unmatched. This CDR3 reads CASSLDPGGEQFF. The DNA of the CDR3 is TGTGCCAGCAGCTTAGATCCGGGGGGTGAGCAGTTCTTC.

The chain carries TRBV9 and TRBJ1-1, with D unresolved. This CDR3 has 13 residues. CDR1 and CDR2 (germline): SGDLS, YYNGEE. The V end was cut by 2 bases, the J end by 7 bases, with 12 bases between. The CDR3, as DNA: TGTGCCAGCAGCGTGGGAGGAGTAGGTGAAGCTTTCTTT. This encodes CASSVGGVGEAFF.